Listed below are T cell receptor beta chains from one sample, sequenced in a study of blood T cell repertoires in COVID-19. The assay was immunoSEQ multiplex PCR, and TCRdb's table has in-frame clones only and misses some. The table has approximately 150,000 clones, 82% seen once. Source material: PBMCs or T cells enriched from blood (not recorded which). The receptor set was obtained from a man between 60 and 70 years old who had recovered from COVID-19. Each CDR3 is given with its conserved first and last residue. Where a row states a size, it is once, few, many or the class of an expanded clone; other rows omit it.

v_gene: TRBV27
abundance: NA
j_gene: TRBJ2-7
CDR3aa: CASSLLPGGGEQYF

v_gene: TRBV27
abundance: few
j_gene: TRBJ1-6
CDR3aa: CASSSSLTVRGSPLHF

v_gene: TRBV19
abundance: NA
j_gene: TRBJ1-1
CDR3aa: CASSTRDRNTEAFF

v_gene: TRBV28
abundance: NA
j_gene: TRBJ1-3
CDR3aa: CASSLQGPSPSPKSSGNTIYF

v_gene: TRBV19
abundance: NA
j_gene: TRBJ2-2
CDR3aa: CASLREHNTGELFF

v_gene: TRBV10-3
abundance: NA
j_gene: TRBJ1-1
CDR3aa: CAISAFIPGEAFF

v_gene: TRBV28
abundance: NA
j_gene: TRBJ1-5
CDR3aa: CASSLPGVNQPQHF

v_gene: TRBV30
abundance: NA
j_gene: TRBJ1-4
CDR3aa: CAWSVKGVSTNEKLFF

v_gene: TRBV11-3
abundance: many
j_gene: TRBJ1-5
CDR3aa: CASSLDRGQPQHF

v_gene: TRBV19
abundance: NA
j_gene: TRBJ1-5
CDR3aa: CASSIATGSWQPQHF

v_gene: TRBV7-9
abundance: NA
j_gene: TRBJ2-1
CDR3aa: CASSPQIRHHEQFF

v_gene: TRBV28
abundance: NA
j_gene: TRBJ1-3
CDR3aa: CASSQPGQERRNTIYF

v_gene: TRBV25-1
abundance: NA
j_gene: TRBJ2-2
CDR3aa: CASRPNWEFTGELFF

v_gene: TRBV11-1
abundance: NA
j_gene: TRBJ2-2
CDR3aa: CASSRDGGNTGELFF

v_gene: TRBV9
abundance: NA
j_gene: TRBJ2-1
CDR3aa: CASSASGSAEQFF

v_gene: TRBV13
abundance: NA
j_gene: TRBJ2-7
CDR3aa: CASSPRTHFEQYF

v_gene: TRBV7-9
abundance: few
j_gene: TRBJ2-5
CDR3aa: CASSRDSKETQYF

v_gene: TRBV9
abundance: NA
j_gene: TRBJ1-1
CDR3aa: CASSVDPLGSTEAFF

v_gene: TRBV27
abundance: few
j_gene: TRBJ1-5
CDR3aa: CASSLSDSSNQPQHF

v_gene: TRBV19
abundance: few
j_gene: TRBJ2-7
CDR3aa: CASSMEWDNPGSYEQYF